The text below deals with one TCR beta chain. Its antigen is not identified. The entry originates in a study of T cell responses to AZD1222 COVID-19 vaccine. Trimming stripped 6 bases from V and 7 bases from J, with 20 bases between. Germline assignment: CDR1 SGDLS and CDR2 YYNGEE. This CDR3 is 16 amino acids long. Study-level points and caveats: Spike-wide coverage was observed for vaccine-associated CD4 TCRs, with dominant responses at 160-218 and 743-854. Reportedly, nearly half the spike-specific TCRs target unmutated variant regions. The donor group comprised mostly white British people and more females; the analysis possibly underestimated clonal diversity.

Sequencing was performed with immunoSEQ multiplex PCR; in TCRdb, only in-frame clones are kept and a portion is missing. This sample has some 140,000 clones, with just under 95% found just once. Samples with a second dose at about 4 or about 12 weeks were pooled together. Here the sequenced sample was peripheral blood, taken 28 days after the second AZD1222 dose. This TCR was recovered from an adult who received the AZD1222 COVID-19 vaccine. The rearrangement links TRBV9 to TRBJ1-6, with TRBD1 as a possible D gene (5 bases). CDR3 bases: TGTGCCAGCACGGAAAATGGGGCAGGCCAGAATTCACCCCTCCACTTT. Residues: CASTENGAGQNSPLHF.